These 13 T cell receptor beta chains originate from one sample sequenced in a study of blood T cell repertoires in COVID-19. The repertoire was sequenced with immunoSEQ multiplex PCR; TCRdb's copy has only in-frame clones and lacks some. The sample records some 240,000 clones, more than 65% being singletons. Material: PBMCs or T cells enriched from blood (not recorded which). The origin of the receptors is a man aged 45-60 years who had recovered from COVID-19.

There are a few counts of this clone. The chain uses TRBV27 and TRBJ1-2; TRBD1 might be the D (5 bases). The CDR3 totals 21 residues. V lost 9 bases, J lost 1 base, and 36 bases lay in between. Germline V CDR1 and CDR2: MNHEY, SMNVEV (reference sequence). CDR3 sequence (DNA): TGTGCCAGTAGATCCTTATTCGCGGGGGGGAGGGACCGACGAGTTAACTATGGCTACACCTTC. As protein: CASRSLFAGGRDRRVNYGYTF.

The chain combines TRBV3-1 (or the pseudogene TRBV3-2) with TRBJ1-1; 7 positions match TRBD1. The CDR3 sequence is 12 residues long. The junction had 2 bases not matched to a gene; V was cut back by 0 bases and J by 10 bases. CDR1 and CDR2 from the germline V gene are LGHDT and YNNKEL (reference sequence). The CDR3 loop reads CASSQDRDRAFF. CDR3 DNA: TGTGCCAGCAGCCAAGACCGGGACAGAGCTTTCTTT.

V usage is TRBV29-1 and J usage is TRBJ1-2; the D is unclear. Trimming stripped 7 bases from V and 4 bases from J, with 13 bases between. This CDR3 is 12 amino acids long. Germline CDR1 and CDR2: SQVTM and ANQGSEA. The CDR3 DNA is TGCAGCGCAAGAGGACTTTCCTATGGCTACACCTTC. Its translation is CSARGLSYGYTF.

This chain joins TRBV28 and TRBJ2-7, with D unclear. CDR1 MDHEN and CDR2 SYDVKM come from the germline V gene. This CDR3 comprises 11 residues. V gave up 6 bases and J gave up 3 bases, with 6 bases separating them. CDR3 amino acids: CASSLGYEQYF. CDR3 in DNA: TGTGCCAGCAGCCTCGGCTACGAGCAGTACTTC.

The rearrangement joins TRBV27 to TRBJ2-1; D is perhaps TRBD1 (5 bases). The CDR3 runs to 19 residues. Looked up from germline, CDR1 is MNHEY and CDR2 is SMNVEV (reference sequence). V dropped 6 bases and J dropped 5 bases, with 29 bases sitting between them. This CDR3 reads CASRPRRQRGLAPDNEQFF. The DNA of the CDR3 is TGTGCCAGCAGACCAAGAAGACAGCGCGGCCTGGCACCCGACAATGAGCAGTTCTTC.

In this sample, this clone turned up a few times. This chain links TRBV10-3 with TRBJ1-2; 8 nucleotides align to TRBD1. Trimming took 11 bases from V and 0 from J; bases not matched to a gene: 11. From germline, CDR1 is ENHRY and CDR2 SYGVKD. The CDR3 consists of 15 residues. The CDR3 sequence is CAGGGQVGTNYGYTF. The CDR3 DNA reads as TGTGCCGGAGGGGGACAGGTCGGGACTAACTATGGCTACACCTTC.

The rearrangement links TRBV6-1 to TRBJ2-1, with 9 bases that match TRBD1. In germline, CDR1 is MNHNS, CDR2 SASEGT. CDR3 length: 18 residues. Germline trimming cut 4 bases from V and 4 bases from J; bases unmatched to any gene: 14. This CDR3 is CASSALPGGTGSYNEQFF. CDR3 in DNA: TGTGCCAGCAGTGCTCTCCCGGGCGGGACAGGGAGTTACAATGAGCAGTTCTTC.

This rearrangement joins TRBV29-1 to TRBJ2-3; possibly TRBD2 for D (5 bases). The V and J ends lost 5 bases and 0 bases respectively, with 18 bases between them. Germline CDR1 SQVTM, CDR2 ANQGSEA. The CDR3 is 16 residues long. In DNA form, the CDR3 reads TGCAGCGTTACTCCTCTAGCAATTCCTAGCACAGATACGCAGTATTTT. Amino acids: CSVTPLAIPSTDTQYF.

V usage is TRBV11-2 and J usage is TRBJ1-2, with a tentative D call TRBD1 (6 bases). V lost 2 bases to trimming and J lost 4 bases, with 20 bases between them. Looked up from germline, CDR1 is SGHAT and CDR2 is FQNNGV. There are 17 residues in the CDR3. CDR3 bases: TGTGCCAGCAGCTTACCCCCCCCGGGGGGCTTACTCTATGGCTACACCTTC. This gives the protein CASSLPPPGGLLYGYTF.

V is TRBV5-6 and J is TRBJ1-2, with 7 positions matching TRBD1. The CDR3 covers 16 residues. Germline CDR1 reads SGHDT; CDR2 reads YYEEEE. The trim removed 4 bases at V and 4 bases at J, leaving 13 bases unmatched. The DNA for the CDR3 is TGTGCCAGCAGCCCGGGGACAGCCAAAGGGAGCTATGGCTACACCTTC. It translates to CASSPGTAKGSYGYTF.

The V call is TRBV19, the J call TRBJ1-2; 9 nucleotides agree with TRBD1. CDR3 length equals 14 residues. Germline CDR1 LNHDA, CDR2 SQIVND (reference sequence). J lost 6 bases, V lost 3 bases, and 5 bases had no gene match. The CDR3 loop reads CASSIGQGLNGYTF. The DNA for the CDR3 is TGTGCCAGTAGTATCGGACAGGGGTTGAATGGCTACACCTTC. Based on the CDR3 plus reference TRBV19 and TRBJ1-2, the full variable domain is DGGITQSPKYLFRKEGQNVTLSCEQNLNHDAMYWYRQDPGQGLRLIYYSQIVNDFQKGDIAEGYSVSREKKESFPLTVTSAQKNPTAFYLCASSIGQGLNGYTFGSGTRLTVV.

The chain employs TRBV18 and TRBJ1-1, with D perhaps matching TRBD1 (5 bases). Trimming cost V 2 bases and J 3 bases, with 7 bases left between them. The CDR3 length is 13 residues. Germline CDR1 and CDR2: KGHSH and LQKENI. CDR3: CASSPRGYTEAFF. CDR3 coding DNA: TGTGCCAGCTCACCAAGGGGCTACACTGAAGCTTTCTTT. The full variable domain, completed using reference TRBV18 and TRBJ1-1, is NAGVMQNPRHLVRRRGQEARLRCSPMKGHSHVYWYRQLPEEGLKFMVYLQKENIIDESGMPKERFSAEFPKEGPSILRIQQVVRGDSAAYFCASSPRGYTEAFFGQGTRLTVV.

The chain joins TRBV20-1 to TRBJ1-5, with TRBD1 as a possible D gene (5 bases). Trimming removed 6 bases at V and 6 bases at J, with 12 bases between. Germline-derived CDR1 and CDR2 are DFQATT and SNEGSKA (reference sequence). CDR3 length equals 12 residues. The CDR3: CSASDSFQPQHF. Written as DNA, the CDR3 is TGCAGTGCCAGTGACAGTTTTCAGCCCCAGCATTTT.